These T cell receptor beta chains were read from a single sample in a study of OX40 agonist ivuxolimab in advanced cancers. Assay used: immunoSEQ multiplex PCR; TCRdb lists only in-frame clones, some missing. The sample shows approximately 30,000 clones, 82% of them seen only once. Material: CD4+ or CD8+ T cells sorted from blood, obtained in a trial of the OX40 agonist ivuxolimab. Every receptor here comes from an adult with an advanced solid tumor such as melanoma, head and neck, liver or kidney cancer. Both conserved end residues are part of each CDR3. A D gene is named only where the DNA matches it firmly. Rows give clone size only sometimes, using once, few, many, or a class for an expanded clone.

clone size: few; V gene: TRBV19; J gene: TRBJ1-5; D gene: NA; CDR3 protein: CASSPTLGNQPQHF; CDR3 DNA: TGTGCCAGTAGTCCCACCCTCGGCAATCAGCCCCAGCATTTT
clone size: NA; V gene: TRBV29-1; J gene: TRBJ2-7; D gene: NA; CDR3 protein: CSVEDFNRPGEQYF; CDR3 DNA: TGCAGCGTCGAAGATTTTAACCGCCCCGGGGAGCAGTACTTC
clone size: NA; V gene: TRBV6-1; J gene: TRBJ2-7; D gene: NA; CDR3 protein: CASSESPGGAYEQYF; CDR3 DNA: TGTGCCAGCAGTGAATCCCCAGGAGGGGCCTACGAGCAGTACTTC
clone size: NA; V gene: TRBV2; J gene: TRBJ2-7; D gene: TRBD2; CDR3 protein: CASSEPLAGKTYEQYF; CDR3 DNA: TGTGCCAGCAGTGAACCCCTAGCGGGGAAAACCTACGAGCAGTACTTC
clone size: NA; V gene: TRBV7-2; J gene: TRBJ2-3; D gene: NA; CDR3 protein: CASSLNLGASTDTQYF; CDR3 DNA: TGTGCCAGCAGCTTAAATCTCGGGGCAAGCACAGATACGCAGTATTTT
clone size: NA; V gene: TRBV7-2; J gene: TRBJ2-2; D gene: NA; CDR3 protein: CASSPRRGEEFF; CDR3 DNA: TGTGCCAGCAGCCCCAGGAGGGGGGAAGAGTTTTTT
clone size: NA; V gene: TRBV9; J gene: TRBJ1-2; D gene: TRBD1; CDR3 protein: CASSAEDRRPNGYTF; CDR3 DNA: TGTGCCAGCAGCGCCGAGGACAGGCGGCCGAATGGCTACACCTTC
clone size: NA; V gene: TRBV15; J gene: TRBJ2-3; D gene: NA; CDR3 protein: CATSTWDGSADTQYF; CDR3 DNA: TGTGCCACCAGCACTTGGGACGGGAGCGCAGATACGCAGTATTTT
clone size: NA; V gene: TRBV28; J gene: TRBJ1-5; D gene: TRBD1; CDR3 protein: CASSSPGQGGGSNQPQHF; CDR3 DNA: TGTGCCAGCAGTTCACCGGGACAGGGGGGCGGTAGCAATCAGCCCCAGCATTTT
clone size: NA; V gene: TRBV9; J gene: TRBJ1-3; D gene: NA; CDR3 protein: CASSLRAGNAGNTIYF; CDR3 DNA: TGTGCCAGCAGCCTCCGGGCAGGCAACGCGGGAAACACCATATATTTT
clone size: once; V gene: TRBV2; J gene: TRBJ2-7; D gene: NA; CDR3 protein: CASNSDFYEQYF; CDR3 DNA: TGTGCCAGCAACTCGGACTTTTACGAGCAGTACTTC
clone size: NA; V gene: TRBV9; J gene: TRBJ2-1; D gene: NA; CDR3 protein: CASSPTTRGYSYNEQFF; CDR3 DNA: TGTGCCAGCAGCCCCACCACCCGGGGCTATTCCTACAATGAGCAGTTCTTC
clone size: NA; V gene: TRBV19; J gene: TRBJ2-1; D gene: TRBD2; CDR3 protein: CASSTTAGWYNEQFF; CDR3 DNA: TGTGCCAGTAGTACAACAGCGGGATGGTATAATGAGCAGTTCTTC
clone size: NA; V gene: TRBV19; J gene: TRBJ1-1; D gene: NA; CDR3 protein: CASSDWGTEAFF; CDR3 DNA: TGTGCCAGTAGCGATTGGGGCACTGAAGCTTTCTTT
clone size: NA; V gene: TRBV7-2; J gene: TRBJ1-3; D gene: NA; CDR3 protein: CASSLDKDSRSGNTIYF; CDR3 DNA: TGTGCCAGCAGCTTAGATAAGGACAGTCGCTCTGGAAACACCATATATTTT
clone size: NA; V gene: TRBV6-5; J gene: TRBJ2-3; D gene: NA; CDR3 protein: CASSRDGTDTQYF; CDR3 DNA: TGTGCCAGCAGTAGGGACGGCACAGATACGCAGTATTTT
clone size: NA; V gene: TRBV14; J gene: TRBJ1-1; D gene: TRBD1; CDR3 protein: CASSPGTDWEPQTEAFF; CDR3 DNA: TGTGCCAGCAGCCCCGGGACAGATTGGGAACCTCAAACTGAAGCTTTCTTT
clone size: NA; V gene: TRBV9; J gene: TRBJ2-5; D gene: TRBD2; CDR3 protein: CASSLSTSGETQYF; CDR3 DNA: TGTGCCAGCAGCTTGTCGACTAGCGGAGAGACCCAGTACTTC
clone size: few; V gene: TRBV25-1; J gene: TRBJ2-3; D gene: NA; CDR3 protein: CASSVGYHYTDTQYF; CDR3 DNA: TGTGCCAGCAGTGTCGGCTACCATTATACAGATACGCAGTATTTT
clone size: NA; V gene: TRBV28; J gene: TRBJ2-7; D gene: TRBD2; CDR3 protein: CASSIKRTSGSYEQYF; CDR3 DNA: TGTGCCAGCAGTATAAAGAGGACTAGTGGGTCCTACGAGCAGTACTTC
clone size: NA; V gene: TRBV7-9; J gene: TRBJ1-2; D gene: NA; CDR3 protein: CASSLAGGSYGYTF; CDR3 DNA: TGTGCCAGCAGCTTAGCAGGGGGTAGTTATGGCTACACCTTC
clone size: NA; V gene: TRBV9; J gene: TRBJ2-1; D gene: NA; CDR3 protein: CASSVGGFNTHNEQFF; CDR3 DNA: TGTGCCAGCAGCGTAGGTGGTTTCAACACACACAATGAGCAGTTCTTC
clone size: NA; V gene: TRBV7-2; J gene: TRBJ2-7; D gene: NA; CDR3 protein: CASSLNGGDGDEQYF; CDR3 DNA: TGTGCCAGCAGCTTAAATGGAGGGGACGGGGACGAGCAGTACTTC
clone size: NA; V gene: TRBV10-3; J gene: TRBJ2-2; D gene: NA; CDR3 protein: CAISESYRLNTGELFF; CDR3 DNA: TGTGCCATCAGTGAGTCGTATAGGTTGAACACCGGGGAGCTGTTTTTT
clone size: once; V gene: TRBV7-8; J gene: TRBJ1-1; D gene: TRBD1; CDR3 protein: CAIPPTGMNTEAFF; CDR3 DNA: TGTGCCATCCCTCCGACAGGGATGAACACTGAAGCTTTCTTT
clone size: few; V gene: TRBV5-5; J gene: TRBJ1-4; D gene: NA; CDR3 protein: CASSLRGPNEKLFF; CDR3 DNA: TGTGCCAGCAGCTTACGGGGGCCTAATGAAAAACTGTTTTTT
clone size: NA; V gene: TRBV5-6; J gene: TRBJ2-1; D gene: NA; CDR3 protein: CASSLIREQFF; CDR3 DNA: TGTGCCAGCAGCTTGATCCGAGAGCAGTTCTTC
clone size: NA; V gene: TRBV2; J gene: TRBJ1-2; D gene: TRBD1; CDR3 protein: CASSEAQGYRGYTF; CDR3 DNA: TGTGCCAGCAGTGAGGCACAGGGGTACCGTGGCTACACCTTC
clone size: medium-sized; V gene: TRBV6-1; J gene: TRBJ2-1; D gene: NA; CDR3 protein: CASRLGLGAEQFF; CDR3 DNA: TGTGCCAGCAGGCTGGGACTGGGGGCTGAGCAGTTCTTC